The rows below give T cell receptor beta chains drawn from one sample of a study of vaccination and CD4 T cells after COVID-19. These receptors' targets are unknown. TCRdb fed the PCR reads into MiXCR, producing one record per CDR3 protein. The table lists 15,000 to 20,000 distinct CDR3 sequences, approximately 45% of them singletons, with approximately 6% in the top ten. This specimen was CD4+ T cells from blood, cultured in vitro, taken before SARS-CoV-2 vaccination. These receptors originate from a human donor who had recovered from COVID-19. The CDR3 runs from the conserved cysteine through the conserved F or W. The order of the fields is V gene, J gene, D gene, clone size, CDR3 DNA, CDR3 protein. D genes are given only for firm matches. Only part of the rows carry a size: once, few, many, or a class if the clone is expanded.

TRBV7-9	TRBJ1-1	NA	few	TGTGCCAGCAGCAATACGCCCCGGCACGGGGGGAGAGCTTTCTTT	CASSNTPRHGGRAFF
TRBV7-9	TRBJ1-1	NA	few	TGTGCCAGCAGCTTAGGGGAGGGCACTGAAGCTTTCTTT	CASSLGEGTEAFF
TRBV5-8	TRBJ2-7	NA	NA	TGTGCCAGCAGCTGGGCGGCGCTCTTTTACGAGCAGTACTTC	CASSWAALFYEQYF
TRBV4-1	TRBJ1-2	NA	NA	TGCGCCAGCAGCTTGACGGACCGGTTGGATGGCTACACCTTC	CASSLTDRLDGYTF
TRBV15	TRBJ1-5	NA	few	TGTGCCACCAGCAGAGAATTGTCTCAGCCCCAGCATTTT	CATSRELSQPQHF
TRBV7-9	TRBJ1-1	NA	NA	TGTGCCAGCAGCTTATCTGGGACTGAAGCTTTCTTT	CASSLSGTEAFF
TRBV5-4	TRBJ1-2	NA	NA	TGTGCCAGCAGCTTGGTCCTTTACGGCTACACCTTC	CASSLVLYGYTF
TRBV5-1	TRBJ2-5	NA	medium-sized	TGCGCCAGCAGCTTCGCGGGGCAAGAGACCCAGTACTTC	CASSFAGQETQYF
TRBV6-5	TRBJ2-7	TRBD2	few	TGTGCCAGCAGTTACAGCCTAGCGGGAGCACACGAGCAGTACTTC	CASSYSLAGAHEQYF
TRBV7-8	TRBJ1-1	NA	few	TGTGCCAGCAGCAACCGGGACACCAGTAACACTGAAGCTTTCTTT	CASSNRDTSNTEAFF
TRBV7-8	TRBJ1-5	TRBD1	NA	TGTGCCAGCAGCTCGAGAACTATGACAGGGTATCCGCCCCAGCATTTT	CASSSRTMTGYPPQHF
TRBV19	TRBJ2-5	NA	few	TGTGCCAGTAGTAAACGGGGAGAGACCCAGTACTTC	CASSKRGETQYF
TRBV7-6	TRBJ1-5	NA	few	TGTGCCAGCAGCTTGGCGGCATCCTCAAGTAATCAGCCCCAGCATTTT	CASSLAASSSNQPQHF
TRBV29-1	TRBJ1-2	NA	NA	TGCAGCGTTGAGGCGCAGGGGAACTATGGCTACACCTTC	CSVEAQGNYGYTF
TRBV7-9	TRBJ1-3	NA	NA	TGTGCCAGCAGCTTAGTATCCGGGTACGGAAACACCATATATTTT	CASSLVSGYGNTIYF
TRBV27	TRBJ1-2	NA	few	TGTGCCAGCAGCAAAAACCCGACTAGGGGGGACCCTGGCTACACCTTC	CASSKNPTRGDPGYTF
TRBV12-3/TRBV12-4	TRBJ1-1	TRBD1	NA	TGTGCCAGCAGTCCCGGACAGGGCTTATCCAGTGAAGCTTTCTTT	CASSPGQGLSSEAFF
TRBV6-1	TRBJ1-1	TRBD1	few	TGTGCCAGCAGCCCGGTCGGGCAGGGGGGGACTGAAGCTTTCTTT	CASSPVGQGGTEAFF
TRBV7-9	TRBJ1-5	NA	NA	TGTGCCAGCAGCTTAGTGGGGGGTCAGCCCCAGCATTTT	CASSLVGGQPQHF
TRBV10-3	TRBJ1-2	NA	NA	TGTGCCAGCAGTGAAAGACGGAACTATGGCTACACCTTC	CASSERRNYGYTF
TRBV6-1	TRBJ1-5	TRBD1	few	TGTGCCAGCAGGCGTACAGGGGTATCTCAGCCCCAGCATTTT	CASRRTGVSQPQHF
TRBV12-5	TRBJ1-5	NA	few	TGTGCTAGTGCCCCTCCCGAGCAGCCCCAGCATTTT	CASAPPEQPQHF
TRBV24-1	TRBJ2-2	TRBD2	few	TGTGCCACCAGTGACGGGGGGGCCGGGGAGCTGTTTTTT	CATSDGGAGELFF
TRBV18	TRBJ2-7	NA	NA	TGTGCCAGCTCATCTACTTCCTACGAGCAGTACTTC	CASSSTSYEQYF
TRBV7-3	TRBJ2-2	NA	few	TGTGCCAGCAGCGGAGGGGGCGACACCGGGGAGCTGTTTTTT	CASSGGGDTGELFF
TRBV7-9	TRBJ1-5	NA	once	TGTGCCAGCAGCCCGTCGGGCCTAAATCAGCCCCAGCATTTT	CASSPSGLNQPQHF
TRBV15	TRBJ1-5	NA	medium-sized	TGTGCCACCAGCACTAGACAGACCGAACGGCCCCAGCATTTT	CATSTRQTERPQHF
TRBV24-1	TRBJ1-2	TRBD1	few	TGTGCCACCAGTGATTCAACCAGAGGGACAGGACATAACTATGGCTACACCTTC	CATSDSTRGTGHNYGYTF
TRBV7-3	TRBJ1-1	NA	few	TGTGCCAGCAGCCCAGTGGGGATTATGAACACTGAAGCTTTCTTT	CASSPVGIMNTEAFF
TRBV30	TRBJ1-6	TRBD1	NA	TGTGCCTGGAGTGGGGGACAGGGGAATTCACCCCTCCACTTT	CAWSGGQGNSPLHF
TRBV11-2	TRBJ1-1	TRBD1	few	TGTGCCAGCAGCGACAGGGGGAACACTGAAGCTTTCTTT	CASSDRGNTEAFF
TRBV7-2	TRBJ1-6	NA	NA	TGTGCCAGCAGCTTAGTGGATGGAGGGAACTCACCCCTCCACTTT	CASSLVDGGNSPLHF
TRBV20-1	TRBJ2-5	TRBD1	NA	TGCAGTGCTAGAGAGCTGGGACAGGGGAAAGAGACCCAGTACTTC	CSARELGQGKETQYF
TRBV19	TRBJ2-2	NA	few	TGTGCCAGTAGTATATCAGCCGCCGGGGAGCTGTTTTTT	CASSISAAGELFF
TRBV10-3	TRBJ2-7	NA	NA	TGTGCCACCAAATGGGAGGACGGGAACTACGAGCAGTACTTC	CATKWEDGNYEQYF
TRBV10-3	TRBJ2-7	NA	NA	TGTGCCATCGGCCGGGACCGGACCTACGAGCAGTACTTC	CAIGRDRTYEQYF
TRBV19	TRBJ1-2	NA	NA	TGTGCCAGTAGTACGGACAGAGACTATGGCTACACCTTC	CASSTDRDYGYTF
TRBV6-2/TRBV6-3	TRBJ1-1	TRBD1	NA	TGTGCCAGCAGTTACCGGGCAGGGGGCACTGAAGCTTTCTTT	CASSYRAGGTEAFF
TRBV4-3	TRBJ1-3	TRBD1	NA	TGCGCCAGCAGCATGACAGGGCTTGGGGACACCATATATTTT	CASSMTGLGDTIYF
TRBV28	TRBJ1-3	NA	NA	TGTGCCAGCAGTCCACCCCCCGCAGGCTCTGGAAACACCATATATTTT	CASSPPPAGSGNTIYF
TRBV10-3	TRBJ1-2	NA	NA	TGTGCCATCAGTGATCGAGGGAATGGCTACACCTTC	CAISDRGNGYTF
TRBV6-1	TRBJ1-6	NA	medium-sized	TGTGCCAGCACCGTGGGGGTAGACACCCTCCACTTT	CASTVGVDTLHF
TRBV11-3	TRBJ2-1	NA	NA	TGTGCCAGCAGCCCCCCCTTGGGGTTTGGACCCTACAATGAGCAGTTCTTC	CASSPPLGFGPYNEQFF
TRBV10-1	TRBJ1-5	TRBD1	NA	TGCGCCAGCAGGTCTCCCACAGGGGGCGCGGATTCGTGCAATCAGCCCCAGCATTTC	CASRSPTGGADSCNQPQHF
TRBV6-2/TRBV6-3	TRBJ2-1	TRBD1	NA	TGTGCCAGCAGTACCCGCGACAGGGAAGGCAATGAGCAGTTCTTC	CASSTRDREGNEQFF